This T cell receptor (beta chain) was sequenced for a study of early T cells in non-severe SARS-CoV-2 infection. In its sample, this clonotype was seen many times. MiXCR, applied by TCRdb to the 5' RACE reads, yields one record per CDR3 protein. Of some 50,000 distinct CDR3 sequences in the sample, 9% to 9.5% are singletons; the top ten hold 4.2%. Sample: whole blood. This TCR derives from an adult who was a healthcare worker with PCR-confirmed SARS-CoV-2 infection or an uninfected control (not recorded which).

The CDR3 is CASSYFLKSGQGLGQPQHF. The CDR3 coding sequence is TGTGCCAGCAGTTACTTCCTAAAATCTGGACAGGGCTTAGGACAGCCCCAGCATTTT. J is TRBJ1-5 and V is TRBV6-2 or TRBV6-3; the match to TRBD1 covers 8 bases. The junction had 18 bases not matched to a gene; V was cut back by 1 base and J by 7 bases. This CDR3 has 19 residues. CDR1 and CDR2 (germline): MNHEY, SVGEGT.